This passage covers 11 T cell receptor beta chains from one sample sequenced in a study of blood T cell repertoires in COVID-19. Only in-frame clones appear in the TCRdb table, and some are missing; sequencing was by immunoSEQ multiplex PCR. The table has about 200,000 clones, roughly 92% seen once. Sequencing was carried out using peripheral blood. The receptor set was obtained from a man aged 25 to 40 with COVID-19, enrolled during active disease.

The chain combines TRBV30 with TRBJ1-1; 11 bases line up with TRBD1. CDR3 length: 16 residues. The germline gives CDR1 GTSNPN, CDR2 SVGIG (reference sequence). Trimming cost V 7 bases and J 4 bases; bases outside gene matches: 14. CDR3 amino acids: CALIAGTGGPSTEAFF. The CDR3 nucleotides are TGTGCCTTGATAGCCGGGACAGGGGGACCGAGCACTGAAGCTTTCTTT.

The chain employs TRBV7-3 and TRBJ2-3; 8 bases agree with TRBD1. Germline V CDR1 and CDR2: SGHTA, FQGTGA. CDR3 size: 13 residues. V trimming: 5 bases; J trimming: 6 bases; junction bases outside the gene matches: 4. For the CDR3, the DNA is TGTGCCAGCAGCGAGCAGGGGGCGGATACGCAGTATTTT. Translated, it gives CASSEQGADTQYF.

The V and J genes are TRBV15 and TRBJ2-7, with 7 bases identical to TRBD1. The germline V gene encodes CDR1 LNHNV and CDR2 YYDKDF (reference sequence). With 0 bases clipped from V and 0 bases from J, the junction kept 8 bases outside the gene matches. The length of the CDR3 is 17 residues. This chain's CDR3 is CATSRERDRLSSYEQYF. DNA of the CDR3: TGTGCCACCAGCAGAGAGAGGGACAGATTAAGCTCCTACGAGCAGTACTTC.

The chain joins TRBV10-3 to TRBJ1-3; 7 positions match TRBD1. V dropped 5 bases and J dropped 2; count of bases not matched to a gene: 6. CDR3 length: 15 amino acids. Germline V gene sequence: CDR1 ENHRY, CDR2 SYGVKD. The CDR3 here is CAISSGTAPGNTIYF. The CDR3 DNA follows: TGTGCCATCAGTTCCGGGACAGCTCCTGGAAACACCATATATTTT.

The CDR3 is CASSPGYTGELFF. CDR3 nucleotide sequence: TGTGCCAGCAGCCCCGGGTACACCGGGGAGCTGTTTTTT. The chain links TRBV3-1 (or the pseudogene TRBV3-2) to TRBJ2-2; D ambiguous. With 4 bases removed from V and 3 bases from J, the gap between germline ends came to 6 bases. In germline, CDR1 is LGHDT, CDR2 YNNKEL (reference sequence). The CDR3 loop spans 13 amino acids.

The chain is built from TRBV30 and TRBJ1-3; no definite D call. V lost 0 bases to trimming and J lost 2 bases, with 11 bases between them. The CDR3 totals 15 residues. Germline CDR1 reads GTSNPN; CDR2 reads SVGIG (reference sequence). The CDR3 DNA follows: TGTGCCTGGAGTGTCCCCGGGAGCACTGGAAACACCATATATTTT. As protein: CAWSVPGSTGNTIYF.

This chain connects TRBV11-2 to TRBJ2-7, with 8 positions matching TRBD1. The germline gives CDR1 SGHAT, CDR2 FQNNGV. V lost 3 bases and J lost 5; bases outside the gene matches: 6. The CDR3 extends over 14 amino acids. CDR3: CASSFRGQSHEQYF. DNA for the CDR3: TGTGCCAGCAGCTTCAGGGGGCAGTCCCACGAGCAGTACTTC. The whole variable domain, filled in from reference TRBV11-2 and TRBJ2-7, reads EAGVAQSPRYKIIEKRQSVAFWCNPISGHATLYWYQQILGQGPKLLIQFQNNGVVDDSQLPKDRFSAERLKGVDSTLKIQPAKLEDSAVYLCASSFRGQSHEQYFGPGTRLTVT.

V is TRBV5-4 and J is TRBJ1-5; tentative D call: TRBD1 (5 bases). Germline values: CDR1 SGHNT, CDR2 YYREEE (reference sequence). With 3 bases removed from V and 9 bases from J, the gap between germline ends came to 13 bases. The CDR3 contains 13 residues. This chain's CDR3 is CASSSDGGRPQHF. CDR3 sequence (DNA): TGTGCCAGCAGCTCTGACGGGGGTAGGCCCCAGCATTTT. Looking up the rest from reference TRBV5-4 and TRBJ1-5 gives the full variable domain: ETGVTQSPTHLIKTRGQQVTLRCSSQSGHNTVSWYQQALGQGPQFIFQYYREEENGRGNFPPRFSGLQFPNYSSELNVNALELDDSALYLCASSSDGGRPQHFGDGTRLSIL.

The chain carries TRBV7-2 and TRBJ1-1, with a possible D match to TRBD1 (5 bases). This CDR3 is 15 amino acids long. Germline loops: CDR1 SGHTA, CDR2 FQGNSA. V was shortened by 4 bases and J by 4 bases, with 16 bases between the two germline ends. The CDR3 loop is CASSSSGSGVTEAFF. Written as DNA, the CDR3 is TGTGCCAGCAGCTCCTCCGGGTCGGGGGTCACTGAAGCTTTCTTT.

The chain carries TRBV6-5 and TRBJ1-5, with 8 bases matching TRBD1. This CDR3 is 15 amino acids long. V shed 7 bases and J 3 bases; nucleotides not matched to a gene: 8. Germline loops: CDR1 MNHEY, CDR2 SVGAGI. The CDR3 here is CASKVGQGHNQPQHF. The DNA of the CDR3 is TGTGCCAGCAAAGTCGGACAGGGCCACAATCAGCCCCAGCATTTT.

The chain couples TRBV7-3 to TRBJ1-3, with 9 bases matching TRBD1. The CDR3 consists of 15 residues. The germline gives CDR1 SGHTA, CDR2 FQGTGA. V shed 3 bases and J 8 bases; nucleotides not matched to a gene: 8. The CDR3 DNA reads TGTGCCAGCAGCTTCTCGGGACAGGGAACGGACACCATATATTTT. Translated, it gives CASSFSGQGTDTIYF.